This TCR beta chain was identified in a study of blood T cell repertoires in COVID-19. Study in general: PBMCs, B-cell-depleted T cells, or T cells provided the cDNA or gDNA that made up the material.

Methods used by the authors: Quantification of nucleated cells was approximated via reference gene primer amplification. Sequencing used immunoSEQ multiplex PCR; TCRdb keeps in-frame clones, though not all of them. Clonal size and the V and J genes are those of that table, whereas D and trimming came from the DNA. The profile shows around 260,000 clones, approximately 91% of them singletons. While infection was still active, Seattle patients were enrolled and then followed longitudinally. This clone was seen once. This CDR3 is built from 15 residues. Germline V gene lookup returns CDR1 LNHDA and CDR2 SQIVND (reference sequence). After removal of 3 bases from V and 3 bases from J, the junction contained 5 bases not matched to a gene.

The rearrangement joins TRBV19 to TRBJ1-5, with TRBD1 matching over 7 bases. The sequenced sample consisted of peripheral blood. This TCR came from a young woman with COVID-19, enrolled during active disease. The CDR3 DNA is TGTGCCAGTAGTATGAGGGGACAGACCAATCAGCCCCAGCATTTT. It codes for CASSMRGQTNQPQHF.